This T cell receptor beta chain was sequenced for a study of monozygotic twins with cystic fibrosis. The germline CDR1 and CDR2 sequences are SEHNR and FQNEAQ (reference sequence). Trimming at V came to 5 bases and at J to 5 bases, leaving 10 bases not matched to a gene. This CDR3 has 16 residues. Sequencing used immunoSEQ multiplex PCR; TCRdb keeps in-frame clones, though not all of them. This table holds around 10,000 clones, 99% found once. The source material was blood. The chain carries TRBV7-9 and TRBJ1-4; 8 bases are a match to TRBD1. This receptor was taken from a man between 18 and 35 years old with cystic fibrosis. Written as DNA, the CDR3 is TGTGCCAGCAGCCCCGCCAGGACAGGGATGAATGAAAAACTGTTTTTT. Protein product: CASSPARTGMNEKLFF.